This TCR beta chain was captured in a study of T cells after yellow fever vaccination. Overall study: The SMART-Seq v4 Ultra Low Input method served to prepare the low-cell-number fractions. Findings of the study overall: One caveat is that FACS-sorted repertoires could contain abundant clonotypes contaminating from the bulk population. Most clones from primary vaccination resurfaced after the booster (approximately 97% CD4, over 75% CD8).

A single record per CDR3 protein comes from TCRdb applying MiXCR to the 5' RACE reads. Here the sample spans some 250,000 distinct CDR3 sequences, roughly 4% being singletons. V was trimmed by 4 bases and J by 2 bases, leaving 13 bases between them. This CDR3 has 15 residues. This clonotype was picked up many times. Its antigen is not known. The sample was PBMCs, taken 15 days after the yellow fever booster vaccination. The gene calls are TRBV12-3 or TRBV12-4 and TRBJ2-3; D possibly corresponds to TRBD1 (7 bases). This TCR was recovered from a man aged 18 to 30 who received the YFV17D yellow fever vaccine. CDR3 amino acids: CASSSQGGSTDTQYF. CDR3 in DNA: TGTGCCAGCAGTTCCCAGGGGGGTTCCACAGATACGCAGTATTTT.